This T cell receptor (beta chain) was captured by sequencing in a study of OX40 agonist ivuxolimab in advanced cancers. Broader study findings: Some nonresponders additionally presented with little normalized T-cell clonal expansion. More expanded clones were found, on average, in CD8+ than in CD4+ T cells.

Measured with immunoSEQ multiplex PCR; TCRdb has only the in-frame clones, and not every one. The data contain fewer than 80,000 clones, around 86% of them singletons. Regarding this clone: Antigen specificity is unknown.

The germline V gene encodes CDR1 KGHSH and CDR2 LQKENI. V lost 2 bases, J lost 2 bases, and 10 bases lay in between. The CDR3 consists of 14 residues. The clonotype comes from an adult with an advanced solid tumor such as melanoma, head and neck, liver or kidney cancer. The rearrangement links TRBV18 to TRBJ2-7; D unclear. Sample: CD4+ or CD8+ T cells sorted from blood, taken in a trial of the OX40 agonist ivuxolimab. The CDR3 loop is CASSPNSGPYEQYF. The CDR3, as DNA: TGTGCCAGCTCACCAAATTCTGGTCCCTACGAGCAGTACTTC.